This T cell receptor (beta chain) came from a study of beta chain features in type 1 diabetes. Expressed TCRB transcripts got sequenced, as all isolated RNA was reverse transcribed. The data were produced by immunoSEQ multiplex PCR, yet TCRdb's version contains in-frame clones alone and is incomplete. This table has some 350,000 clones, around 10% appearing once. Whole-study findings and limits: Across all four CD4+ subsets, people with type 1 diabetes showed modestly shorter TCRB CDR3s.

Trimming cost V 5 bases and J 2 bases, with 13 bases left between them. Germline values: CDR1 GTSNPN, CDR2 SVGIG (reference sequence). The CDR3 has 13 residues. For this clone: Its target is unknown.

The chain is built from TRBV30 and TRBJ2-7; D not certain. The sequenced material came from central memory CD4+ T cells from blood. This TCR was recovered from a young man with type 1 diabetes. The DNA for the CDR3 is TGTGCCTGGGATAGGACCGGTACCTACGAGCAGTACTTC. It specifies CAWDRTGTYEQYF.